The present entry profiles one TCR beta chain with its context. Its antigen is as yet unknown. V was shortened by 8 bases and J by 2 bases, with 13 bases between the two germline ends. Germline CDR1 WSHSY, CDR2 SAAADI. The CDR3 contains 13 residues. This sample is drawn from a study of T cell responses to AZD1222 COVID-19 vaccine. For the study at large: Analysis merged second doses at about 4 or about 12 weeks.

Findings of the study overall: Only 5 or 6 AZD1222 recipients tested seropositive at baseline. Breadth and depth of Spike-specific TCRs rose after two AZD1222 doses. Females outnumbered males among donors, who were mostly white British; clonal diversity was possibly underestimated.

The data were produced by immunoSEQ multiplex PCR, yet TCRdb's version contains in-frame clones alone and is incomplete. The table includes approximately 150,000 clones, roughly 90% detected once. The sample was peripheral blood, taken on day 0 of AZD1222 vaccination. The chain couples TRBV10-2 to TRBJ2-7; possibly TRBD1 or TRBD2 for D (5 bases each). The TCR was taken from an adult in good health. As DNA, the CDR3 is TGCGCCAGCTCGACGGGACCTGCCTACGAGCAGTACTTC. This codes for CASSTGPAYEQYF.